The 20 T cell receptor beta chains below were found in one sample sequenced in a study of blood T cell repertoires in COVID-19. Generated by immunoSEQ multiplex PCR, the TCRdb table keeps only in-frame clones and is missing some. The sample records about 40,000 clones, roughly 83% being singletons. Sequencing input: peripheral blood. These receptors came from a human donor with acute or convalescent COVID-19. The donor label of this sample is uncertain.

This clone was counted a few times. The genes are TRBV10-3 and TRBJ1-1, with 9 nucleotides matching TRBD1. Germline CDR1 ENHRY, CDR2 SYGVKD. Trimming took 10 bases from V and 1 from J; bases not matched to a gene: 4. This CDR3 region has 13 residues. CDR3 DNA: TGTGCCACGGGACAGGGAGCGAACACTGAAGCTTTCTTT. Its translation: CATGQGANTEAFF.

V usage is TRBV5-6 and J usage is TRBJ1-1; D is unresolved. V lost 3 bases and J lost 4, with 19 bases in between. This CDR3 has 16 amino acids. Germline CDR1 is SGHDT and CDR2 is YYEEEE. In DNA form, the CDR3 reads TGTGCCAGCAGCTCCCCGTTAGGGAGGAAAGTCACTGAAGCTTTCTTT. It specifies CASSSPLGRKVTEAFF.

The chain has TRBV3-1 (or the pseudogene TRBV3-2) and TRBJ2-1, with no clear D. The CDR3 length is 13 residues. The germline gives CDR1 LGHDT, CDR2 YNNKEL (reference sequence). Deletions cut 10 bases from V and 6 bases from J, with 16 bases between. CDR3 nucleotide sequence: TGTGCCACCGCCCGACTGGTGACCAATGAGCAGTTCTTC. Its translation is CATARLVTNEQFF.

This rearrangement joins TRBV29-1 to TRBJ2-1; no clear D. Per germline, CDR1 SQVTM and CDR2 ANQGSEA. Trimming stripped 1 base from V and 9 bases from J, with 13 bases between. The CDR3 contains 13 residues. In nucleotides, the CDR3 is TGCAGCGTTGAAGTTCTGAATAGAGGTGAGCAGTTCTTC. It is translated as CSVEVLNRGEQFF.

This chain links TRBV6-2 or TRBV6-3 with TRBJ1-5; no firm D call. V was shortened by 0 bases and J by 9 bases, with 3 bases between the two germline ends. The CDR3 totals 11 residues. Per the germline V gene, CDR1 is MNHEY and CDR2 is SVGEGT. The CDR3 loop reads CASSYSGPQHF. The CDR3 DNA reads as TGTGCCAGCAGTTACTCCGGGCCCCAGCATTTT.

V and J are TRBV4-1 and TRBJ2-4, with D unresolved. Germline assignment: CDR1 MGHRA and CDR2 YSYEKL. The CDR3 consists of 12 residues. Trimming pared 3 bases from V and 7 bases from J, leaving 7 bases between. CDR3 coding DNA: TGCGCCAGCAGCCAGAGCCGCAACATTCAGTACTTC. Encoded protein: CASSQSRNIQYF.

This chain joins TRBV7-3 and TRBJ1-1; 9 bases line up with TRBD1. J gave up 0 bases and V 3 bases, and 5 bases lay outside the gene matches. The CDR3 is made up of 16 amino acids. The germline V gene has CDR1 SGHTA and CDR2 FQGTGA. CDR3 amino acids: CASSFGTGLLNTEAFF. The CDR3 DNA reads TGTGCCAGCAGCTTCGGGACAGGGCTTCTGAACACTGAAGCTTTCTTT. The full variable domain, with the rest looked up from reference TRBV7-3 and TRBJ1-1, is GAGVSQTPSNKVTEKGKYVELRCDPISGHTALYWYRQSLGQGPEFLIYFQGTGAADDSGLPNDRFFAVRPEGSVSTLKIQRTERGDSAVYLCASSFGTGLLNTEAFFGQGTRLTVV.

V is TRBV6-6 and J is TRBJ1-1; weak D call: TRBD1 (5 bases). Germline V gene data show CDR1 as MNHNY and CDR2 as SVGAGI (reference sequence). The V and J ends lost 4 bases and 9 bases respectively, with 9 bases between them. This CDR3 comprises 11 residues. The CDR3, as DNA: TGTGCCAGCAGTTCGGACATCCAAGCTTTCTTT. This gives the protein CASSSDIQAFF.

The CDR3 region is CASSSPGTSRYNEQFF. CDR3 in DNA: TGTGCCAGCAGCTCACCCGGGACTAGCAGATACAATGAGCAGTTCTTC. V is TRBV7-2 and J is TRBJ2-1, with 9 bases identical to TRBD2. V was pared by 4 bases and J by 4 bases, with 8 bases of the junction left unmatched. This CDR3 has 16 amino acids. CDR1 SGHTA and CDR2 FQGNSA come from the germline V gene.

The chain carries TRBV4-1 and TRBJ1-4; the D is unclear. Per the germline V gene, CDR1 is MGHRA and CDR2 is YSYEKL. Trimming removed 0 bases from V and 0 bases from J, with 8 bases in between. The CDR3 totals 16 residues. The CDR3 sequence is CASSQEGTATNEKLFF. The CDR3 region has the DNA TGCGCCAGCAGCCAAGAGGGCACAGCAACTAATGAAAAACTGTTTTTT.

This clone was detected only a few times. The CDR3 protein is CSVDILGGTQYF. The CDR3 nucleotides read TGCAGCGTTGACATCCTTGGAGGTACGCAGTATTTT. The chain carries TRBV29-1 and TRBJ2-3, with TRBD2 as a possible D gene (5 bases). CDR3 size: 12 residues. Looked up from germline, CDR1 is SQVTM and CDR2 is ANQGSEA. V lost 3 bases to trimming and J lost 8 bases, with 12 bases between them.

This chain links TRBV4-3 with TRBJ2-2; 13 nucleotides match TRBD2. This CDR3 spans 18 amino acids. Germline V lookup: CDR1 LGHNA, CDR2 YSLEER. Trimming cost V 4 bases and J 0 bases; bases outside gene matches: 5. The CDR3 loop is CASSPRLAGGPNTGELFF. CDR3 DNA sequence: TGCGCCAGCAGCCCCCGACTAGCGGGGGGTCCGAACACCGGGGAGCTGTTTTTT.

The chain links TRBV5-4 to TRBJ2-6; D not resolved. Germline CDR1 and CDR2: SGHNT and YYREEE (reference sequence). V lost 6 bases, J lost 0 bases, and 7 bases lay in between. The CDR3 is 14 residues long. CDR3 loop: CASIPYSGANVLTF. CDR3 in DNA: TGTGCCAGCATACCCTACTCTGGGGCCAACGTCCTGACTTTC.

J is TRBJ2-3 and V is TRBV4-3; the D gene is possibly TRBD1 (6 bases). There are 14 residues in the CDR3. Germline CDR1 reads LGHNA; CDR2 reads YSLEER. Trimming cost V 4 bases and J 6 bases, with 14 bases left between them. The CDR3 DNA sequence: TGCGCCAGCAGCCTCGGACAGTTCGGTGATACGCAGTATTTT. It translates to CASSLGQFGDTQYF.

The chain couples TRBV5-1 to TRBJ2-7; possible D gene TRBD1, 6 bases. Germline V gene sequence: CDR1 SGHRS, CDR2 YFSETQ. The V end lost 4 bases, the J end lost 5 bases, and 16 bases lay between the germline ends. This CDR3 contains 14 residues. CDR3 amino acids: CASSPGTPPDEQYF. CDR3 sequence (DNA): TGCGCCAGCAGCCCCGGGACACCCCCCGACGAGCAGTACTTC.

This chain joins TRBV6-5 and TRBJ1-4, with 8 bases matching TRBD1. Germline V lookup: CDR1 MNHEY, CDR2 SVGAGI. V lost 6 bases to trimming and J lost 5 bases; unmatched junction nucleotides: 8. The CDR3 sequence is 15 residues long. In nucleotides, the CDR3 is TGTGCCAGCAGACCCGGACAGGGTGGAAATGAAAAACTGTTTTTT. Its translation: CASRPGQGGNEKLFF.

The chain is built from TRBV9 and TRBJ2-1; weak D call: TRBD2 (6 bases). The CDR3 has 15 residues. Trimming took 0 bases from V and 5 from J, leaving 12 bases between them. The V gene's germline CDR1 is SGDLS and CDR2 YYNGEE. CDR3 nucleotide sequence: TGTGCCAGCAGCGTAGGGGCGGGGAGACACAATGAGCAGTTCTTC. Translation gives CASSVGAGRHNEQFF.

This clone is a singleton in its sample. This chain's CDR3 is CASNRQGLNTEAFF. The CDR3 bases are TGTGCCAGCAACCGACAGGGGCTGAACACTGAAGCTTTCTTT. V and J are TRBV3-1 (or the pseudogene TRBV3-2) and TRBJ1-1; 8 bases line up with TRBD1. V lost 7 bases to trimming and J lost 0 bases; unmatched junction nucleotides: 4. CDR1 LGHDT and CDR2 YNNKEL come from the germline V gene (reference sequence). The CDR3 spans 14 residues.

This clone has just a few counts. The chain carries TRBV6-5 and TRBJ1-5; the match to TRBD1 covers 7 bases. Trimming cost V 0 bases and J 4 bases; bases outside gene matches: 0. From germline, CDR1 is MNHEY and CDR2 SVGAGI. There are 14 residues in the CDR3. The CDR3 spells CASSYSQGNQPQHF. The CDR3 coding sequence is TGTGCCAGCAGTTACTCACAGGGGAATCAGCCCCAGCATTTT.

The rearrangement links TRBV19 to TRBJ2-3; no definite D call. CDR3 length equals 16 residues. The V gene's germline CDR1 is LNHDA and CDR2 SQIVND (reference sequence). V was pared by 6 bases and J by 2 bases, with 18 bases between. This CDR3 reads CASRSAALILTDTQYF. CDR3 coding DNA: TGTGCCAGTAGGTCCGCGGCCCTAATACTCACAGATACGCAGTATTTT.